A single sample gave rise to the 18 T cell receptor beta chains below, sequenced in a study of PD-1 blockade in classical Hodgkin lymphoma. Each patient's relapse followed autologous stem cell transplantation, and brentuximab vedotin exposure varied. The assay was immunoSEQ multiplex PCR, and TCRdb's table has in-frame clones only and misses some. The repertoire has 24,000 or so clones, about 74% of them found once; the top ten carry nearly 8%. The source material was peripheral blood mononuclear cells (PBMCs), sampled before the second cycle of nivolumab. The receptors come from a human donor with classical Hodgkin lymphoma.

The chain employs TRBV28 and TRBJ1-3; D remains unclear. V was shortened by 7 bases and J by 0 bases, with 13 bases between the two germline ends. Germline CDR1 reads MDHEN; CDR2 reads SYDVKM. The CDR3 length is 15 residues. For the CDR3, the DNA is TGTGCCAGCACCCCCTACACAATCTCTGGAAACACCATATATTTT. This codes for CASTPYTISGNTIYF.

J is TRBJ1-5 and V is TRBV28, with D possibly being TRBD1 (5 bases). Germline CDR1 MDHEN, CDR2 SYDVKM. Between the trimmed V and J ends, which lost 6 bases and 7 bases, there was a span of 16 bases. The CDR3 has 14 residues. CDR3 loop: CASRIPGGYQPQHF. The CDR3 DNA follows: TGTGCCAGCAGAATCCCGGGGGGTTACCAGCCCCAGCATTTT. Looking up the rest from reference TRBV28 and TRBJ1-5 gives the full variable domain: DVKVTQSSRYLVKRTGEKVFLECVQDMDHENMFWYRQDPGLGLRLIYFSYDVKMKEKGDIPEGYSVSREKKERFSLILESASTNQTSMYLCASRIPGGYQPQHFGDGTRLSIL.

The V and J genes are TRBV28 and TRBJ2-7; 11 positions match TRBD2. The V gene end was trimmed by 6 bases and the J gene end by 5 bases; junction bases not matched to a gene: 9. The CDR3 has 15 amino acids. Looked up from germline, CDR1 is MDHEN and CDR2 is SYDVKM. The CDR3 protein is CASSPSGRNRDEQYF. As DNA, the CDR3 is TGTGCCAGCAGCCCTAGCGGGAGGAATCGGGACGAGCAGTACTTC.

V is TRBV19 and J is TRBJ2-7, with D perhaps TRBD1 or TRBD2 (5 bases each). The CDR3 sequence is 15 residues long. Trimming took 1 base from V and 2 from J, leaving 12 bases between them. Looked up from germline, CDR1 is LNHDA and CDR2 is SQIVND (reference sequence). The CDR3 spells CASSIGGDPPYEQYF. In DNA form, the CDR3 reads TGTGCCAGTAGTATAGGAGGGGACCCTCCCTACGAGCAGTACTTC.

The sample holds a few counts of this clone. The genes are TRBV7-2 and TRBJ1-2, with TRBD1 matching 9 bases. The CDR3 contains 14 residues. The V segment lost 1 base and the J segment 8 bases; nucleotides outside the gene matches: 5. CDR1 SGHTA and CDR2 FQGNSA come from the germline V gene. The CDR3 DNA reads as TGTGCCAGCAGCTTAGTGGGGACAGGGACCGGCTACACCTTC. Amino acid sequence: CASSLVGTGTGYTF.

This chain links TRBV6-5 with TRBJ2-7; 10 bases are a match to TRBD1. Germline CDR1 and CDR2: MNHEY and SVGAGI. Trimming removed 7 bases from V and 7 bases from J; junction bases left unmatched: 10. The CDR3 covers 14 residues. The CDR3 loop is CASTTDRGRGEQYF. The CDR3 DNA follows: TGTGCCAGCACCACGGACAGGGGGAGGGGGGAGCAGTACTTC.

The V call is TRBV18, the J call TRBJ1-5, with TRBD1 matching over 9 bases. Losses at the gene ends were 5 bases for V and 7 bases for J; bases not matched to a gene: 9. The germline CDR1 and CDR2 sequences are KGHSH and LQKENI. CDR3 size: 15 residues. Here the CDR3 reads CASSEGQGSGQPQHF. As DNA, the CDR3 is TGTGCCAGCTCAGAGGGACAGGGTTCAGGACAGCCCCAGCATTTT.

V and J are TRBV9 and TRBJ1-2; no firm D call. V was trimmed by 4 bases and J by 4 bases, leaving 11 bases between them. The germline V gene encodes CDR1 SGDLS and CDR2 YYNGEE. The CDR3 is 13 residues long. The CDR3 DNA reads as TGTGCCAGCAGCCCCCGGGTTGGCTATGGCTACACCTTC. Its protein product is CASSPRVGYGYTF.

This chain uses TRBV19 with TRBJ2-6; no reliable D call. The CDR3 spans 16 residues. Germline V gene data show CDR1 as LNHDA and CDR2 as SQIVND (reference sequence). Trimming took 6 bases from V and 2 from J, leaving 14 bases between them. This CDR3 is CASSPQAKTGANVLTF. The CDR3 bases are TGTGCCAGTAGCCCCCAGGCCAAGACTGGGGCCAACGTCCTGACTTTC.

As for this clone: Compared with germline, one end of the junction differs, possibly owing to a read error. V gene TRBV5-1 combines with J gene TRBJ2-7; the match to TRBD1 covers 7 bases. This CDR3 has 15 residues. CDR1 and CDR2 from the germline V gene are SGHRS and YFSETQ. The CDR3 here is CASSLRTGVSCEQYF. CDR3 nucleotides: TGCGCCAGCAGCCTAAGGACAGGTGTGTCCTGCGAGCAGTACTTC.

The CDR3 DNA sequence: TGTGCCAGCAGGGACCCAGGACAGGGCAGGACGACTAGCGCCTTCGCAAGAAGAACCGGGGAGCTGTTTTTT. Protein product: CASRDPGQGRTTSAFARRTGELFF. V is TRBV6-4 and J is TRBJ2-2; the D call may be TRBD1 or TRBD2 (8 bases each). This CDR3 has 24 residues. The germline V gene has CDR1 MRHNA and CDR2 SNTAGT. The ends were cut back, 6 bases at V and 5 bases at J, with 43 bases in the middle.

This chain uses TRBV28 with TRBJ1-5; TRBD1 matches at 11 bases. The length of the CDR3 is 15 residues. From germline, CDR1 is MDHEN and CDR2 SYDVKM. V gave up 6 bases and J gave up 2 bases; unmatched junction bases: 3. The CDR3 region is CASRWTGGGNQPQHF. CDR3 DNA sequence: TGTGCCAGCAGATGGACAGGGGGCGGCAATCAGCCCCAGCATTTT. Together with reference TRBV28 and TRBJ1-5, the CDR3 gives the full variable domain: DVKVTQSSRYLVKRTGEKVFLECVQDMDHENMFWYRQDPGLGLRLIYFSYDVKMKEKGDIPEGYSVSREKKERFSLILESASTNQTSMYLCASRWTGGGNQPQHFGDGTRLSIL.

This clone was seen a few times. The chain uses TRBV10-3 and TRBJ2-3; the D is unclear. In germline, CDR1 is ENHRY, CDR2 SYGVKD. Trimming took 2 bases from V and 5 from J, leaving 11 bases between them. The CDR3 loop spans 14 amino acids. Here the CDR3 DNA reads TGTGCCATCAGTGAGGCCGTCAGAGAAGATACGCAGTATTTT. Its protein product is CAISEAVREDTQYF.

The table lists this clone with a few counts. The CDR3 region has the DNA TGCGCCAGCAGCTTGGGAGCAGATACGCAGTATTTT. Protein: CASSLGADTQYF. The chain links TRBV5-1 to TRBJ2-3; D is unclear. Trimming took off 0 bases at V and 4 bases at J, with 3 bases between the two ends. CDR3 length equals 12 residues. The germline V gene encodes CDR1 SGHRS and CDR2 YFSETQ. Variable domain in full (rest from reference TRBV5-1 and TRBJ2-3): KAGVTQTPRYLIKTRGQQVTLSCSPISGHRSVSWYQQTPGQGLQFLFEYFSETQRNKGNFPGRFSGRQFSNSRSEMNVSTLELGDSALYLCASSLGADTQYFGPGTRLTVL.

The gene calls are TRBV6-1 and TRBJ1-1; D is ambiguous. The germline V gene has CDR1 MNHNS and CDR2 SASEGT. The CDR3 spans 13 residues. Trimming pared 2 bases from V and 0 bases from J, leaving 4 bases between. CDR3: CASSEQLNTEAFF. The CDR3 nucleotides are TGTGCCAGCAGTGAACAATTGAACACTGAAGCTTTCTTT.

Only a few counts were recorded for this clone. The genes are TRBV5-6 and TRBJ2-7, with 9 nucleotides matching TRBD1. Germline loops: CDR1 SGHDT, CDR2 YYEEEE. Trimming at V came to 1 base and at J to 6 bases, leaving 5 bases not matched to a gene. CDR3 length equals 14 residues. The CDR3 loop reads CASSLRWTGVEQYF. CDR3 DNA sequence: TGTGCCAGCAGCTTGAGGTGGACAGGGGTCGAGCAGTACTTC. The full variable domain, with the rest looked up from reference TRBV5-6 and TRBJ2-7, is DAGVTQSPTHLIKTRGQQVTLRCSPKSGHDTVSWYQQALGQGPQFIFQYYEEEERQRGNFPDRFSGHQFPNYSSELNVNALLLGDSALYLCASSLRWTGVEQYFGPGTRLTVT.

This clone was recorded only once. The chain uses TRBV21-1 and TRBJ2-2; the D segment call TRBD2 is taken from the table without a DNA check. TRBV21-1 is shown as a pseudogene. The CDR3 length is 16 residues. The CDR3 protein is CASSKGRDLNTGELFF. In nucleotides, the CDR3 is TGTGCCAGCAGCAAAGGGAGGGACTTGAATACCGGGGAGCTGTTTTTT.

This clone came up once. The junction does not match germline at one end; this may be a read error. The gene calls are TRBV28 and TRBJ2-7; 9 nucleotides align to TRBD2. In germline, CDR1 is MDHEN, CDR2 SYDVKM. CDR3 size: 12 residues. The CDR3 region is CASSSAGTSLRF. The CDR3 nucleotides read TGTGCCAGCAGTTCCGCCGGGACTAGCTTACGTTTC.